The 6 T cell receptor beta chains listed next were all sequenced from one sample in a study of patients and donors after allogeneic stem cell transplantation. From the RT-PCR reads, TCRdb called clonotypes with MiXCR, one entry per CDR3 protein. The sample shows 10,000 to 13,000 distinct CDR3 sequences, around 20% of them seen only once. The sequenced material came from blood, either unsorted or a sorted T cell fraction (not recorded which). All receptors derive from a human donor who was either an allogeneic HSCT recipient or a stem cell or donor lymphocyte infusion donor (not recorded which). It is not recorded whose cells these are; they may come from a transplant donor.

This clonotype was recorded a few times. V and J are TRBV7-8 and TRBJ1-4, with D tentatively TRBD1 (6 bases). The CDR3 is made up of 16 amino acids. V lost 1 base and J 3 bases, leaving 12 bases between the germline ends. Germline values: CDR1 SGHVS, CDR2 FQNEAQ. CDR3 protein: CASSLGGRGPNEKLFF. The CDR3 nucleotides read TGTGCCAGCAGCTTAGGGGGCCGGGGGCCTAATGAAAAACTGTTTTTT.

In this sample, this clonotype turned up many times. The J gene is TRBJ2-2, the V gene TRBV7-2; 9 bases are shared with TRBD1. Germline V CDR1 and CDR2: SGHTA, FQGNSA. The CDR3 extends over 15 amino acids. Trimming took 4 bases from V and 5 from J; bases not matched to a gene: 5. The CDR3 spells CASSWTGAITGELFF. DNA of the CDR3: TGTGCCAGCAGCTGGACAGGGGCTATTACCGGGGAGCTGTTTTTT.

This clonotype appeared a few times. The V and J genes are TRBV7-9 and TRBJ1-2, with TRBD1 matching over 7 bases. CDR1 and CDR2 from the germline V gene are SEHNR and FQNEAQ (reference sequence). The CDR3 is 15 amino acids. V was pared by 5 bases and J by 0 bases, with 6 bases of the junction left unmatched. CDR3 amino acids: CASSVPGQTNYGYTF. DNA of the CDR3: TGTGCCAGCAGCGTTCCGGGACAGACTAACTATGGCTACACCTTC.

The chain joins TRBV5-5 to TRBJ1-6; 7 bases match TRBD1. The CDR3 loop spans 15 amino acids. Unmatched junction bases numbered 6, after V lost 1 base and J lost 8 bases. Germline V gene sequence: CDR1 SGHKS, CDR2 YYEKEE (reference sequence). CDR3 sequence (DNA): TGTGCCAGCAGCTTGTTTGGGACAGTGGATTCACCCCTCCACTTT. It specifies CASSLFGTVDSPLHF.

Here the CDR3 DNA reads TGCGCCAGCAGCCAAGCTTCGTCAGGGGACGTCTCCTACGAGCAGTACTTC. It encodes CASSQASSGDVSYEQYF. The rearrangement uses TRBV4-1 and TRBJ2-7; the D gene is possibly TRBD1 (6 bases). V was shortened by 1 base and J by 0 bases, with 16 bases between the two germline ends. The CDR3 is 17 amino acids. CDR1 is MGHRA and CDR2 is YSYEKL in the germline V gene.

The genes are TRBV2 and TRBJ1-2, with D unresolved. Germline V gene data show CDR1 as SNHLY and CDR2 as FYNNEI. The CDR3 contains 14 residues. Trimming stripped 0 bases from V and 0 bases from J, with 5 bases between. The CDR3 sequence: CASSEAPSNYGYTF. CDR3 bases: TGTGCCAGCAGTGAAGCCCCATCTAACTATGGCTACACCTTC.